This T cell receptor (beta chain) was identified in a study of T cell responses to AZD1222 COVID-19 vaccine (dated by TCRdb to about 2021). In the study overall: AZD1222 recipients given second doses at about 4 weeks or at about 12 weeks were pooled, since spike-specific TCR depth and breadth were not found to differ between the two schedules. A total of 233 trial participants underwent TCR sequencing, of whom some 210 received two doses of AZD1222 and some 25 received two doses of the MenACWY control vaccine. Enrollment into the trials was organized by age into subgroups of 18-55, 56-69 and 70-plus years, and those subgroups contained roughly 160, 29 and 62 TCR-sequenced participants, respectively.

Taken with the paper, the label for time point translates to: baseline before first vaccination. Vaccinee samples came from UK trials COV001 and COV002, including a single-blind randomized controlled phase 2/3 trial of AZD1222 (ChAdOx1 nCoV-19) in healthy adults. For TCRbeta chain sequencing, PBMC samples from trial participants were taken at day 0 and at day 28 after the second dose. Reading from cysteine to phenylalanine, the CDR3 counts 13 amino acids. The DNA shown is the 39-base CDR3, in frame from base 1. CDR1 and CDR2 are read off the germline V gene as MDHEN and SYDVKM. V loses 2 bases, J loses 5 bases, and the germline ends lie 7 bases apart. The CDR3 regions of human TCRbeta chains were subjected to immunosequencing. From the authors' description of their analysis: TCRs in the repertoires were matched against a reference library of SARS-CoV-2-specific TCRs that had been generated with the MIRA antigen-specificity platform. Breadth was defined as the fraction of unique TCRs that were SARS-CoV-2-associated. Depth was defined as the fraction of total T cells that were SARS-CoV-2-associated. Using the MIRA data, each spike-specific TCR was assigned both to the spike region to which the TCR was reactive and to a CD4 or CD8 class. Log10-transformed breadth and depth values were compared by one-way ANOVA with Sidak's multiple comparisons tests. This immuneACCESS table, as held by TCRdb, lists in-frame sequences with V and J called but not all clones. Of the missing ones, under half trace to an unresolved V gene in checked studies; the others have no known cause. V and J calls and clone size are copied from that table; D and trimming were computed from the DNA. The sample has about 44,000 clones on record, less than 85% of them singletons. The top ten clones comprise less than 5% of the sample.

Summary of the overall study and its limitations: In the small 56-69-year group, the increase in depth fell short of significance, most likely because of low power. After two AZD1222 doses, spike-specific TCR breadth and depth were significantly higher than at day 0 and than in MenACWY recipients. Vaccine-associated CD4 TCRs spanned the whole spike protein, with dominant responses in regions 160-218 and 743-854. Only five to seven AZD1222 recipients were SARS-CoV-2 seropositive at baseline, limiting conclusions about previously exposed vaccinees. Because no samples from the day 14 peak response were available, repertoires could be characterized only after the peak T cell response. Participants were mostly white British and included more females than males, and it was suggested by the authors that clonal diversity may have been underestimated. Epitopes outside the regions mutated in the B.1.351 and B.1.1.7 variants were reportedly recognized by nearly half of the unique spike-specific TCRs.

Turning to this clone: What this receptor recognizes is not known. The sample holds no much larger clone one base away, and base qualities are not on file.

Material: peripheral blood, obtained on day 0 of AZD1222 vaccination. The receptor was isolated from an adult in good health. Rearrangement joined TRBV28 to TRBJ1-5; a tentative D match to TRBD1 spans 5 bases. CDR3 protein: CASSLGGDQPQHF. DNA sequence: TGTGCCAGCAGTTTAGGGGGAGATCAGCCCCAGCATTTT.